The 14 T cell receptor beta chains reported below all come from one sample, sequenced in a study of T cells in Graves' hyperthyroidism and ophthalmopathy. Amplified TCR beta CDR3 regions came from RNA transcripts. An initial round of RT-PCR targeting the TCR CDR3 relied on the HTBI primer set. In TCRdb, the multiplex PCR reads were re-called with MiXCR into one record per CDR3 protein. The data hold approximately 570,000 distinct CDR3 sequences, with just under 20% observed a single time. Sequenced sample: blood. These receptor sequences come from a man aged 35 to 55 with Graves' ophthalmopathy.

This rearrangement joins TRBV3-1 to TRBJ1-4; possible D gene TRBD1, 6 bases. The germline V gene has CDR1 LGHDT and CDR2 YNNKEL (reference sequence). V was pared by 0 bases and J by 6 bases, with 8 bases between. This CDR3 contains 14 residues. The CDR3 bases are TGTGCCAGCAGCCAAGAAGGACAGTATGAAAAACTGTTTTTT. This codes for CASSQEGQYEKLFF.

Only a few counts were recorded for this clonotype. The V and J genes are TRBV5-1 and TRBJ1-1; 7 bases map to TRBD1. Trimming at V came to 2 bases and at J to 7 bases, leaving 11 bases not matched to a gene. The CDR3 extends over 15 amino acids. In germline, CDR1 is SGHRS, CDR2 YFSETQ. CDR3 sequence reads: CASSFGAGGIGEAFF. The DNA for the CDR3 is TGCGCCAGCAGCTTCGGGGCAGGGGGTATAGGTGAAGCTTTCTTT.

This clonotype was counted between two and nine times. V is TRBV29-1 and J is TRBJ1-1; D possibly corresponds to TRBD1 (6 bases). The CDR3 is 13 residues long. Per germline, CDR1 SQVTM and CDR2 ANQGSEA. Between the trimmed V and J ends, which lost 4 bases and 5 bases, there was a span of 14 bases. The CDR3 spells CSVALQQGTEAFF. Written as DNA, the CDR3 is TGCAGCGTTGCGCTCCAACAGGGAACTGAAGCTTTCTTT.

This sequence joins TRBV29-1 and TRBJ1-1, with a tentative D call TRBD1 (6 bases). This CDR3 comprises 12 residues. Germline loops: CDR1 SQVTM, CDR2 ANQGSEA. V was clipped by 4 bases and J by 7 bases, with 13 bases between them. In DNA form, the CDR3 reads TGCAGCGTTGTTAGGACAGAGAATGAAGCTTTCTTT. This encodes CSVVRTENEAFF.

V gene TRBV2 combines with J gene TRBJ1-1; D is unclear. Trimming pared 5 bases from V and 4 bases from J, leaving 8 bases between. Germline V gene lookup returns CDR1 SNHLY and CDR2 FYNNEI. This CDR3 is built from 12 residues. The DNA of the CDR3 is TGTGCCAGCAGTCTGTTGAGCACTGAAGCTTTCTTT. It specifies CASSLLSTEAFF.

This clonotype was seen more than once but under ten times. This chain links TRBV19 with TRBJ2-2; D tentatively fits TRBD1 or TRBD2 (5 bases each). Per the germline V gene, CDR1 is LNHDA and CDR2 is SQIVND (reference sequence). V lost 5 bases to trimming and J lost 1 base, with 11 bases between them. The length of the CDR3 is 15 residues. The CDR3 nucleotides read TGTGCCAGTAGTCTTACGGGGCTGAACACCGGGGAGCTGTTTTTT. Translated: CASSLTGLNTGELFF.

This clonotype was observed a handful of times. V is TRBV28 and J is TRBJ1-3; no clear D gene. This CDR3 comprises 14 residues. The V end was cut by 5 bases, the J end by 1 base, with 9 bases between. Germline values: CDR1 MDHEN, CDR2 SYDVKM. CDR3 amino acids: CASSQPGSGNTIYF. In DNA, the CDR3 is TGTGCCAGCAGTCAACCGGGATCTGGAAACACCATATATTTT.

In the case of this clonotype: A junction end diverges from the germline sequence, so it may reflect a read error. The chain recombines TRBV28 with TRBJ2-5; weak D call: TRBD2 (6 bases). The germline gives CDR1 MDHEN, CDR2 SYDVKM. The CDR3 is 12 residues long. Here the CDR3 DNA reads TGTGCCAGCAGTTCGGGGGTAGAGATCCAGTACTTC. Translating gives CASSSGVEIQYF.

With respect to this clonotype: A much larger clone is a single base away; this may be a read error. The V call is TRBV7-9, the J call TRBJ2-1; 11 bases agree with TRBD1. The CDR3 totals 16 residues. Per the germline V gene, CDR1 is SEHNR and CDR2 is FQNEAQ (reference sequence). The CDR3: CASGLRTGGSDNEQFF. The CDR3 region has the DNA TGTGCCAGCGGCTTACGGACAGGGGGCTCCGACAATGAGCAGTTCTTC. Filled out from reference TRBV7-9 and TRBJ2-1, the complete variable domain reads DTGVSQNPRHKITKRGQNVTFRCDPISEHNRLYWYRQTLGQGPEFLTYFQNEAQLEKSRLLSDRFSAERPKGSFSTLEIQRTEQGDSAMYLCASGLRTGGSDNEQFFGPGTRLTVL.

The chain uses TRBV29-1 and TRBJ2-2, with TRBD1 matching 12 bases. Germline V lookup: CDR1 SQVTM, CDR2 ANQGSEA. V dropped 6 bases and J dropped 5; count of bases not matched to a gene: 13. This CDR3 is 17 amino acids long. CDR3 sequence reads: CSVAAGTGGGKTGELFF. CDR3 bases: TGCAGCGTGGCAGCCGGGACAGGGGGCGGAAAAACCGGGGAGCTGTTTTTT.

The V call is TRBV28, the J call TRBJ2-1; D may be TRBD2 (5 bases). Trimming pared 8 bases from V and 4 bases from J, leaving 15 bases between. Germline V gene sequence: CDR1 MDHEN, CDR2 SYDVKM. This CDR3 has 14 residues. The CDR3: CASSPQRGYNEQFF. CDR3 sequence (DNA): TGTGCCAGCTCGCCACAACGGGGATACAATGAGCAGTTCTTC.

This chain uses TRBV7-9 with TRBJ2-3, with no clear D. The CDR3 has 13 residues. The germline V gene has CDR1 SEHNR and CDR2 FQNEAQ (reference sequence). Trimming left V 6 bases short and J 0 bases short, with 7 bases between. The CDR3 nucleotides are TGTGCCAGCAGACCAGCTAGCACAGATACGCAGTATTTT. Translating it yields CASRPASTDTQYF.

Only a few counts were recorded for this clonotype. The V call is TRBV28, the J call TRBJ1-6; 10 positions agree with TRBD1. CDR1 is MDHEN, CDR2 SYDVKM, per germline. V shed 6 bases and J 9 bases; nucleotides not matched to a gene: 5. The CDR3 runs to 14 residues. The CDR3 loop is CASRTGGAGSPLHF. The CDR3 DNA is TGTGCCAGCAGGACAGGGGGCGCGGGTTCACCCCTCCACTTT.

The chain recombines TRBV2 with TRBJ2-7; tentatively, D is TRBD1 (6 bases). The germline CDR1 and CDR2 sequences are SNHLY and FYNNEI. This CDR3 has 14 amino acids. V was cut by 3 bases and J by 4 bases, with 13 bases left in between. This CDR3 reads CASSDYRVRYEQYF. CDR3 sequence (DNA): TGTGCCAGCAGTGATTACAGGGTCAGATACGAGCAGTACTTC.